This TCR beta chain is drawn from a study of T cell changes during pregnancy in multiple sclerosis. Germline CDR1 is MNHEY and CDR2 is SMNVEV (reference sequence). Trimming left V 3 bases short and J 0 bases short, with 11 bases between. This CDR3 is 15 amino acids long. Produced via immunoSEQ multiplex PCR; TCRdb's table is partial and in-frame only. The sample consists of 30,000 or so clones, roughly 91% of them appearing once. The genes are TRBV27 and TRBJ1-1; tentative D call: TRBD1 (5 bases). The source material was CD4+ T cells from peripheral blood mononuclear cells, sampled after pregnancy. This TCR came from a female donor with multiple sclerosis, enrolled in a pregnancy study. The CDR3 DNA reads TGTGCCAGCAGTTTCAGTCCAGGGATGAACACTGAAGCTTTCTTT. Translation: CASSFSPGMNTEAFF.